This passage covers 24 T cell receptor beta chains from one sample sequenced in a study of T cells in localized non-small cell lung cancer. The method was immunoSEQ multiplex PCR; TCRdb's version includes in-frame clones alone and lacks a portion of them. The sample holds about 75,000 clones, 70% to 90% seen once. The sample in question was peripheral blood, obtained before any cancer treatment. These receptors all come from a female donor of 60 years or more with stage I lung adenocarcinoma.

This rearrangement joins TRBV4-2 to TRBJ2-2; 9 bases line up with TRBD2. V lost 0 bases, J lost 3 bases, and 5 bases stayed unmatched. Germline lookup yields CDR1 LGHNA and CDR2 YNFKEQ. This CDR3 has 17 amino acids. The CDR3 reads CASSQDRLAEYTGELFF. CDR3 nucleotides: TGTGCCAGCAGCCAAGATAGACTAGCGGAGTACACCGGGGAGCTGTTTTTT.

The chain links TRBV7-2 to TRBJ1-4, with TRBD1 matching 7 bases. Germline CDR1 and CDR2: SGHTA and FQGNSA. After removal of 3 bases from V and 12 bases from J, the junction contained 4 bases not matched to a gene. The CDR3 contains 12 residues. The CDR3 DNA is TGTGCCAGCAGCTTGACGCAGGGGGAACTGTTTTTT. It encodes CASSLTQGELFF.

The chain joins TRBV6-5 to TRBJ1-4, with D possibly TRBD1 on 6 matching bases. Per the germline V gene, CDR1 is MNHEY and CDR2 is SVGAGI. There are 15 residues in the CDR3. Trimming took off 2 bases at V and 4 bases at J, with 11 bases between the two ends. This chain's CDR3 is CASSYPGQSNEKLFF. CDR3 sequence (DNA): TGTGCCAGCAGTTACCCAGGACAGAGTAATGAAAAACTGTTTTTT.

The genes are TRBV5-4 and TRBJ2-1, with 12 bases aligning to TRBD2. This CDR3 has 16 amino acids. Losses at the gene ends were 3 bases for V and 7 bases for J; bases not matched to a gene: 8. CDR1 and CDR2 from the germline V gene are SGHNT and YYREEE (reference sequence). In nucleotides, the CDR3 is TGTGCCAGCAGCTCTAGCGGGAGGGGGTCTCGGAATGAGCAGTTCTTC. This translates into CASSSSGRGSRNEQFF.

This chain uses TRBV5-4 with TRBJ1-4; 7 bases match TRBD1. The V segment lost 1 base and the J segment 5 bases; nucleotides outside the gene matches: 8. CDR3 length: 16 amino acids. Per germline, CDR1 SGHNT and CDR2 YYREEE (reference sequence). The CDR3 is CASSLPRQGGNEKLFF. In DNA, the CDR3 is TGTGCCAGCAGCTTGCCTCGACAGGGCGGAAATGAAAAACTGTTTTTT.

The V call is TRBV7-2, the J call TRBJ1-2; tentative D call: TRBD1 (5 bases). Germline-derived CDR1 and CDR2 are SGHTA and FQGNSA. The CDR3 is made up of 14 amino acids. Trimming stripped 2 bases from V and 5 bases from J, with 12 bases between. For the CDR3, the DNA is TGTGCCAGCAGCTTATTGGGGGGGATTTATGGCTACACCTTC. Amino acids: CASSLLGGIYGYTF.

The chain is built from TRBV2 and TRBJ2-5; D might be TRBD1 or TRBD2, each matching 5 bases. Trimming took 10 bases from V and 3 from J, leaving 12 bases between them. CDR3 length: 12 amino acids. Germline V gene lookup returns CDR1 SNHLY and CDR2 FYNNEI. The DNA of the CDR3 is TGTGCCACTGCCCGGGGCGAAGAGACCCAGTACTTC. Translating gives CATARGEETQYF. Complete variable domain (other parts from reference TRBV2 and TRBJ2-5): EPEVTQTPSHQVTQMGQEVILRCVPISNHLYFYWYRQILGQKVEFLVSFYNNEISEKSEIFDDQFSVERPDGSNFTLKIRSTKLEDSAMYFCATARGEETQYFGPGTRLLVL.

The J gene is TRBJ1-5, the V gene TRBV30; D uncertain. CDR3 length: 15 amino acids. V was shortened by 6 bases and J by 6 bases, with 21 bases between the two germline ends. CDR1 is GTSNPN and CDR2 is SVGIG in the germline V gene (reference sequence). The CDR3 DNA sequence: TGTGCCTGTACTCCGGGAGGTCTACGAGGTCAGCCCCAGCATTTT. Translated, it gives CACTPGGLRGQPQHF.

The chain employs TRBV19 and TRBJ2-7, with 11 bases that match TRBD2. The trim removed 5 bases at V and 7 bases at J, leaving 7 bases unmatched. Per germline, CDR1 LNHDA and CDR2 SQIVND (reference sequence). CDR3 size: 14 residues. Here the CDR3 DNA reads TGTGCCAGTAGTGGGACTAGCGGAGCTTGGGAGCAGTACTTC. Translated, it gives CASSGTSGAWEQYF.

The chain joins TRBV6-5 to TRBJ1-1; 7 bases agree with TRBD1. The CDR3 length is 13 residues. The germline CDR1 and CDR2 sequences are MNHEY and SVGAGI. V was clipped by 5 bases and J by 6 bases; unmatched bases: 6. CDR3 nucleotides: TGTGCCAGCAGTACCCCGACAGGGTCTGAAGCTTTCTTT. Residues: CASSTPTGSEAFF.

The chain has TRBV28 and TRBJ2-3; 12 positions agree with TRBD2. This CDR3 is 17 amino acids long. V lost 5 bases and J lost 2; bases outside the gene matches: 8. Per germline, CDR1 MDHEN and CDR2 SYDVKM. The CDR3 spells CASSTGLAGTYTDTQYF. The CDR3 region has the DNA TGTGCCAGCAGTACCGGACTAGCGGGGACCTACACAGATACGCAGTATTTT.

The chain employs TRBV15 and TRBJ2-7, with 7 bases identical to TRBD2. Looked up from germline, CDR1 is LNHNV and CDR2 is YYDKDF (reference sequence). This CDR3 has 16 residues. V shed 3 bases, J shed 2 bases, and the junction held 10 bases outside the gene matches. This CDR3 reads CATSRGGSGSTYEQYF. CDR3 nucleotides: TGTGCCACCAGCAGGGGGGGGAGCGGATCCACCTACGAGCAGTACTTC.

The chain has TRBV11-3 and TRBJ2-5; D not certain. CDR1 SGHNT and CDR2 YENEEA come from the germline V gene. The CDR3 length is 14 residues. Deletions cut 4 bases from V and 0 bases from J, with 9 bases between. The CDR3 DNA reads TGTGCCAGCAGCTCCTGGGCAGACCAAGAGACCCAGTACTTC. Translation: CASSSWADQETQYF.

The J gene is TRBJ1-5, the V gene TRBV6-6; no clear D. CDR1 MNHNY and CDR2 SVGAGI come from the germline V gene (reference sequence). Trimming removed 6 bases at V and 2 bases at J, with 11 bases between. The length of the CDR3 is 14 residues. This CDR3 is CASSPSSGNQPQHF. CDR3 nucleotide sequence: TGTGCCAGCAGCCCATCTTCAGGCAATCAGCCCCAGCATTTT.

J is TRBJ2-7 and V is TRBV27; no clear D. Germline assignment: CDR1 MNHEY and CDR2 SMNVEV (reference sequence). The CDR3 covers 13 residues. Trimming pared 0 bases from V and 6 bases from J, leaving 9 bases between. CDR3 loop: CASSLSAPPEQYF. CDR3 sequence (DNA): TGTGCCAGCAGTTTATCGGCGCCCCCCGAGCAGTACTTC.

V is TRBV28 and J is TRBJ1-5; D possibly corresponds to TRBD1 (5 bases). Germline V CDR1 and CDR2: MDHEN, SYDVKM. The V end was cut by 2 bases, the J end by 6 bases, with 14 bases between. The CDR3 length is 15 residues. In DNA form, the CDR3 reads TGTGCCAGCAGTTTAGCCACGGGGGGGATTCAGCCCCAGCATTTT. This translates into CASSLATGGIQPQHF. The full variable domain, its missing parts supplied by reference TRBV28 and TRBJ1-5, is DVKVTQSSRYLVKRTGEKVFLECVQDMDHENMFWYRQDPGLGLRLIYFSYDVKMKEKGDIPEGYSVSREKKERFSLILESASTNQTSMYLCASSLATGGIQPQHFGDGTRLSIL.

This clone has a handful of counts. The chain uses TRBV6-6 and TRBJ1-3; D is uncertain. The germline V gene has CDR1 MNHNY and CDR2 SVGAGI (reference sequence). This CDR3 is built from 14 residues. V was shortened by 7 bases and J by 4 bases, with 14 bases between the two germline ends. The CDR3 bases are TGTGCCAGCATCCGGTCGACCCCCGGAAACACCATATATTTT. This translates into CASIRSTPGNTIYF.

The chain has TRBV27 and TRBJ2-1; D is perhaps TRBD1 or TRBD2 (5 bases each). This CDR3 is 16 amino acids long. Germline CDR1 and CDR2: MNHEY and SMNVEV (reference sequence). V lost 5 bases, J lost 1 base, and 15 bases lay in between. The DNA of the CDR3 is TGTGCCAGCAGTAGGGGTGAAGAGGGGTCCTACAATGAGCAGTTCTTC. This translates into CASSRGEEGSYNEQFF.

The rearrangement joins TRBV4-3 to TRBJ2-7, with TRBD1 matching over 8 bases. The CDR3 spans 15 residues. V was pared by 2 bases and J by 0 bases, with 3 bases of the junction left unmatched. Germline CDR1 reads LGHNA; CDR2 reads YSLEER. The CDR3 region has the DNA TGCGCCAGCAGCCAAAGGACAGGGATCTCCTACGAGCAGTACTTC. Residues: CASSQRTGISYEQYF.

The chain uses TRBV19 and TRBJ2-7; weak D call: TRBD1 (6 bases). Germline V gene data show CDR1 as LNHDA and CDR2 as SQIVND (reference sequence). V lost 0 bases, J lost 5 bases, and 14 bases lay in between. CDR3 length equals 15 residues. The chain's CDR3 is CASSIEGTNIHEQYF. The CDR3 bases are TGTGCCAGTAGTATAGAGGGGACAAATATCCACGAGCAGTACTTC.

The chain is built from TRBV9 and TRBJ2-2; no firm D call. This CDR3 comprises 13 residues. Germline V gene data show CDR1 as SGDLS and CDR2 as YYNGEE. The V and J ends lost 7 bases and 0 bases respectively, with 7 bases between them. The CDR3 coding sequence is TGTGCCAGCGGTGAGCCGAACACCGGGGAGCTGTTTTTT. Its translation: CASGEPNTGELFF.

Here the CDR3 DNA reads TGTGCCAGCGGGACGGGCCGCTCTGGAAACACCATATATTTT. Its protein product is CASGTGRSGNTIYF. The chain has TRBV19 and TRBJ1-3; tentative D call: TRBD1 (5 bases). Deletions cut 9 bases from V and 0 bases from J, with 12 bases between. This CDR3 spans 14 amino acids. CDR1 and CDR2 (germline): LNHDA, SQIVND (reference sequence). Full variable domain (outside the CDR3, taken from reference TRBV19 and TRBJ1-3): DGGITQSPKYLFRKEGQNVTLSCEQNLNHDAMYWYRQDPGQGLRLIYYSQIVNDFQKGDIAEGYSVSREKKESFPLTVTSAQKNPTAFYLCASGTGRSGNTIYFGEGSWLTVV.

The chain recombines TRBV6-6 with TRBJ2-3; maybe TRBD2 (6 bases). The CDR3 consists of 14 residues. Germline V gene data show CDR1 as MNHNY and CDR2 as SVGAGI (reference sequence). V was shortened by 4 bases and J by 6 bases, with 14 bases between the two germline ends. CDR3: CASSSRGVGDTQYF. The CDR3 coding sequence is TGTGCCAGCAGTTCGCGCGGGGTGGGGGATACGCAGTATTTT.

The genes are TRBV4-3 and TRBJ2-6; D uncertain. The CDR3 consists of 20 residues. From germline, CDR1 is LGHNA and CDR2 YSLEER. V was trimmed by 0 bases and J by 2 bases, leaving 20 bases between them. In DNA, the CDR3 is TGCGCCAGCAGCCAAGATCCTCTTTCGGCTGGCTCGGCTGGGGCCAACGTCCTGACTTTC. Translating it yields CASSQDPLSAGSAGANVLTF.